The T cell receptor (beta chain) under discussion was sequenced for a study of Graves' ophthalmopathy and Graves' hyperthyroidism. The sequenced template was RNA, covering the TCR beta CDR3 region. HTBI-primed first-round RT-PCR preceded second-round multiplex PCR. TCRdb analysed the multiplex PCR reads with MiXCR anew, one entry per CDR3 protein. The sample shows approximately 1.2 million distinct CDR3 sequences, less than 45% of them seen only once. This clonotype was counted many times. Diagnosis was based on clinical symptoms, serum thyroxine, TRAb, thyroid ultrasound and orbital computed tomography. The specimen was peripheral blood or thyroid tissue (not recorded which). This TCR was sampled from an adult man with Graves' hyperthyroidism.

The CDR3 DNA reads as TGCAGTGCTAGAGATCGGAAGGGGTGGTCAGACGAGCAGTACTTC. The encoded protein is CSARDRKGWSDEQYF. The rearrangement links TRBV20-1 to TRBJ2-7; D may be TRBD1 (5 bases). The CDR3 sequence is 15 residues long. Germline CDR1 is DFQATT and CDR2 is SNEGSKA (reference sequence). Trimming cost V 0 bases and J 5 bases, with 17 bases left between them.